These T cell receptor beta chains were read from a single sample in a study of T cell responses to AZD1222 COVID-19 vaccine. The table came from immunoSEQ multiplex PCR; TCRdb's copy has only in-frame clones and leaves some out. The sample has around 150,000 clones; under 95% are singletons. Source: peripheral blood, taken 28 days after the second AZD1222 dose. These receptors were taken from an adult who received the AZD1222 COVID-19 vaccine. CDR3s include the opening cysteine and the closing phenylalanine or tryptophan. Each record gives: J gene, clone size, D gene, V gene, CDR3 protein, CDR3 DNA. The D gene is left open where the match is weak. The size of a clone is reported for some rows only, either as once, few or many, or as a class for expanded clones.

J: TRBJ1-4; size: NA; D: NA; V: TRBV28; CDR3: CATWIPGPAGEKLFF; DNA: TGTGCCACCTGGATACCGGGACCCGCGGGTGAAAAACTGTTTTTT
J: TRBJ1-1; size: few; D: NA; V: TRBV20-1; CDR3: CSARAGEAFF; DNA: TGCAGTGCTAGAGCAGGGGAAGCTTTCTTT
J: TRBJ1-5; size: NA; D: NA; V: TRBV2; CDR3: CASTVSGAQPQHF; DNA: TGTGCCAGCACGGTGTCAGGGGCTCAGCCCCAGCATTTT
J: TRBJ1-2; size: NA; D: TRBD1; V: TRBV25-1; CDR3: CASSWDRGARGYTF; DNA: TGTGCCAGCTCCTGGGACAGGGGGGCGAGGGGCTACACCTTC
J: TRBJ2-7; size: NA; D: TRBD1; V: TRBV6-5; CDR3: CASNVDRGPSYEQYF; DNA: TGTGCCAGCAACGTTGACAGGGGACCCTCCTACGAGCAGTACTTC
J: TRBJ2-1; size: NA; D: NA; V: TRBV4-3; CDR3: CASSQGTASYNEQFF; DNA: TGCGCCAGCAGCCAAGGGACGGCTTCTTACAATGAGCAGTTCTTC
J: TRBJ1-1; size: NA; D: NA; V: TRBV3-1/TRBV3-2; CDR3: CASSQDRGKLNTEAFF; DNA: TGTGCCAGCAGCCAAGATCGAGGTAAACTGAACACTGAAGCTTTCTTT
J: TRBJ2-7; size: NA; D: NA; V: TRBV29-1; CDR3: CSVEPDNSYEQYF; DNA: TGCAGCGTTGAACCCGACAACTCCTACGAGCAGTACTTC
J: TRBJ2-3; size: NA; D: TRBD2; V: TRBV3-1/TRBV3-2; CDR3: CASSQVEREGPEDTQYF; DNA: TGTGCCAGCAGCCAAGTTGAACGGGAGGGCCCGGAAGATACGCAGTATTTT
J: TRBJ1-5; size: NA; D: NA; V: TRBV6-5; CDR3: CASSYSRYQPQHF; DNA: TGTGCCAGCAGTTACTCGCGGTATCAGCCCCAGCATTTT
J: TRBJ2-3; size: once; D: TRBD1; V: TRBV5-5; CDR3: CASSLGQGKNTQYF; DNA: TGTGCCAGCAGCCTCGGACAGGGTAAAAATACGCAGTATTTT
J: TRBJ2-1; size: NA; D: TRBD2; V: TRBV11-3; CDR3: CASSLGLRMGGESSYNEQFF; DNA: TGTGCCAGCAGCTTAGGGCTGCGGATGGGAGGGGAGAGCTCCTACAATGAGCAGTTCTTC
J: TRBJ2-2; size: NA; D: NA; V: TRBV5-1; CDR3: CASSLSVGGPGDTGELFF; DNA: TGCGCCAGCAGCTTGAGCGTAGGAGGACCGGGGGACACCGGGGAGCTGTTTTTT
J: TRBJ2-7; size: NA; D: NA; V: TRBV11-2; CDR3: CASSLDPRELREQYF; DNA: TGTGCCAGCAGCTTAGATCCCAGGGAATTGAGGGAGCAGTACTTC
J: TRBJ2-1; size: NA; D: TRBD2; V: TRBV5-1; CDR3: CASRSTIMSGSDEQFF; DNA: TGCGCCAGCAGATCCACTATTATGAGCGGGAGCGATGAGCAGTTCTTC
J: TRBJ1-2; size: NA; D: TRBD1; V: TRBV19; CDR3: CASSRGQPGANYGYTF; DNA: TGTGCCAGTAGTAGGGGACAGCCCGGGGCTAACTATGGCTACACCTTC
J: TRBJ2-5; size: few; D: TRBD2; V: TRBV7-2; CDR3: CASSFDPGLAGAGETQYF; DNA: TGTGCCAGCAGCTTTGATCCGGGACTAGCGGGAGCGGGAGAGACCCAGTACTTC
J: TRBJ2-3; size: NA; D: NA; V: TRBV30; CDR3: CAWIVGGRTDTQYF; DNA: TGTGCCTGGATTGTTGGGGGGCGGACAGATACGCAGTATTTT
J: TRBJ2-1; size: NA; D: NA; V: TRBV9; CDR3: CASSVGANNEQFF; DNA: TGTGCCAGCAGCGTAGGGGCAAACAATGAGCAGTTCTTC
J: TRBJ1-6; size: NA; D: NA; V: TRBV6-1; CDR3: CASSDPGYGSPLHF; DNA: TGTGCCAGCAGTGACCCCGGGTATGGTTCACCCCTCCACTTT
J: TRBJ1-1; size: few; D: NA; V: TRBV5-6; CDR3: CASSSRRTANTEAFF; DNA: TGTGCCAGCAGCTCCCGGAGGACAGCGAACACTGAAGCTTTCTTT
J: TRBJ1-2; size: NA; D: NA; V: TRBV5-6; CDR3: CASSSGRFRDFYTF; DNA: TGTGCCAGCAGCTCCGGAAGATTCAGGGATTTCTACACCTTC
J: TRBJ1-2; size: NA; D: NA; V: TRBV28; CDR3: CASSPDSFYGYTF; DNA: TGTGCCAGCAGCCCGGACAGCTTCTATGGCTACACCTTC
J: TRBJ2-5; size: NA; D: NA; V: TRBV5-1; CDR3: CASSTGNSAQETQYF; DNA: TGCGCCAGCAGCACAGGCAACAGTGCTCAAGAGACCCAGTACTTC
J: TRBJ1-3; size: NA; D: NA; V: TRBV11-3; CDR3: CASSSRSNSGNTIYF; DNA: TGTGCCAGCAGCTCACGTAGCAACTCTGGAAACACCATATATTTT
J: TRBJ2-1; size: NA; D: NA; V: TRBV5-6; CDR3: CASSLYGPYNEQFF; DNA: TGTGCCAGCAGCTTGTATGGGCCTTACAATGAGCAGTTCTTC
J: TRBJ2-1; size: NA; D: NA; V: TRBV7-9; CDR3: CASSLAMGRGNEQFF; DNA: TGTGCCAGCAGCTTAGCTATGGGAAGGGGCAATGAGCAGTTCTTC
J: TRBJ2-7; size: NA; D: TRBD2; V: TRBV9; CDR3: CASSTGLAGGRIPYEQYF; DNA: TGTGCCAGCAGCACGGGACTAGCGGGAGGTCGGATCCCCTACGAGCAGTACTTC
J: TRBJ1-4; size: NA; D: TRBD1; V: TRBV27; CDR3: CASRPGGQGREKLFF; DNA: TGTGCCAGCAGGCCAGGTGGACAGGGTAGGGAAAAACTGTTTTTT
J: TRBJ2-7; size: once; D: NA; V: TRBV18; CDR3: CASSPATLSYEQYF; DNA: TGTGCCAGCTCACCAGCGACACTCTCCTACGAGCAGTACTTC
J: TRBJ1-1; size: NA; D: TRBD1; V: TRBV28; CDR3: CASSWGDRARTEAFF; DNA: TGTGCCAGCAGTTGGGGGGACAGGGCGAGGACTGAAGCTTTCTTT
J: TRBJ2-7; size: NA; D: NA; V: TRBV6-5; CDR3: CASSYGYLGYEQYF; DNA: TGTGCCAGCAGTTACGGGTACTTAGGCTACGAGCAGTACTTC
J: TRBJ2-7; size: NA; D: TRBD2; V: TRBV3-1/TRBV3-2; CDR3: CASGGGLRGYEQYF; DNA: TGTGCCAGCGGGGGGGGATTAAGGGGTTACGAGCAGTACTTC
J: TRBJ1-5; size: NA; D: NA; V: TRBV28; CDR3: CASSEQGQPQHF; DNA: TGTGCCAGCAGTGAACAGGGTCAGCCCCAGCATTTT
J: TRBJ2-1; size: NA; D: TRBD2; V: TRBV28; CDR3: CASGGGGHNEQFF; DNA: TGTGCCAGCGGGGGGGGAGGCCACAATGAGCAGTTCTTC
J: TRBJ1-1; size: NA; D: NA; V: TRBV7-9; CDR3: CASSPVNTEAFF; DNA: TGTGCCAGCAGCCCGGTGAACACTGAAGCTTTCTTT
J: TRBJ1-2; size: NA; D: NA; V: TRBV5-6; CDR3: CASSLARDSSYGYTF; DNA: TGTGCCAGCAGCTTGGCCAGGGACTCTAGCTATGGCTACACCTTC
J: TRBJ1-2; size: NA; D: NA; V: TRBV19; CDR3: CASSIQRGAGYGYTF; DNA: TGTGCCAGTAGTATCCAAAGGGGCGCAGGTTATGGCTACACCTTC
J: TRBJ1-5; size: NA; D: TRBD1; V: TRBV5-1; CDR3: CASSPSGQTNQPQHF; DNA: TGCGCCAGCAGCCCGTCGGGACAGACAAATCAGCCCCAGCATTTT
J: TRBJ1-4; size: NA; D: NA; V: TRBV3-1/TRBV3-2; CDR3: CASSQNSGSVNEKLFF; DNA: TGTGCCAGCAGCCAGAACTCAGGGTCTGTTAATGAAAAACTGTTTTTT
J: TRBJ2-6; size: NA; D: NA; V: TRBV5-4; CDR3: CASSLGPLTGANVLTF; DNA: TGTGCCAGCAGCTTGGGTCCTTTGACTGGGGCCAACGTCCTGACTTTC
J: TRBJ2-5; size: NA; D: TRBD1; V: TRBV29-1; CDR3: CSVGGQGLQETQYF; DNA: TGCAGCGTTGGTGGACAGGGGCTCCAAGAGACCCAGTACTTC
J: TRBJ1-2; size: NA; D: NA; V: TRBV30; CDR3: CAWNNRVKVGYTF; DNA: TGTGCCTGGAATAATCGGGTGAAGGTTGGCTACACCTTC
J: TRBJ1-5; size: NA; D: NA; V: TRBV19; CDR3: CASSTGTPGDWVNQPQHF; DNA: TGTGCCAGTAGTACAGGGACGCCCGGCGATTGGGTCAATCAGCCCCAGCATTTT
J: TRBJ2-7; size: once; D: NA; V: TRBV6-2/TRBV6-3; CDR3: CASSYSSWGSYEQYF; DNA: TGTGCCAGCAGTTACTCGAGCTGGGGCTCCTACGAGCAGTACTTC
J: TRBJ2-7; size: NA; D: NA; V: TRBV7-9; CDR3: CASSNGAELSYEQYF; DNA: TGTGCCAGCAGCAACGGAGCAGAGTTATCCTACGAGCAGTACTTC
J: TRBJ2-7; size: NA; D: NA; V: TRBV19; CDR3: CASKGEGSYEQYF; DNA: TGTGCCAGTAAAGGAGAGGGCTCCTACGAGCAGTACTTC
J: TRBJ2-2; size: NA; D: NA; V: TRBV7-9; CDR3: CASSIILSLGELFF; DNA: TGTGCCAGCAGCATAATTCTAAGTCTCGGGGAGCTGTTTTTT
J: TRBJ2-7; size: NA; D: TRBD2; V: TRBV7-9; CDR3: CASSFKLAGGYEQYF; DNA: TGTGCCAGCAGCTTCAAACTAGCGGGAGGCTACGAGCAGTACTTC
J: TRBJ1-6; size: NA; D: NA; V: TRBV6-5; CDR3: CASSPLSVDSPLHF; DNA: TGTGCCAGCAGTCCATTGAGTGTGGATTCACCCCTCCACTTT
J: TRBJ2-2; size: NA; D: NA; V: TRBV27; CDR3: CASFQGGTGELFF; DNA: TGTGCCAGCTTCCAGGGTGGCACCGGGGAGCTGTTTTTT
J: TRBJ1-1; size: NA; D: NA; V: TRBV7-8; CDR3: CASSLAKSYGNTEAFF; DNA: TGTGCCAGCAGCTTAGCGAAGTCTTATGGGAACACTGAAGCTTTCTTT
J: TRBJ2-7; size: NA; D: TRBD2; V: TRBV29-1; CDR3: CSVEATAGVVYEQYF; DNA: TGCAGCGTTGAAGCTACAGCGGGAGTTGTCTACGAGCAGTACTTC